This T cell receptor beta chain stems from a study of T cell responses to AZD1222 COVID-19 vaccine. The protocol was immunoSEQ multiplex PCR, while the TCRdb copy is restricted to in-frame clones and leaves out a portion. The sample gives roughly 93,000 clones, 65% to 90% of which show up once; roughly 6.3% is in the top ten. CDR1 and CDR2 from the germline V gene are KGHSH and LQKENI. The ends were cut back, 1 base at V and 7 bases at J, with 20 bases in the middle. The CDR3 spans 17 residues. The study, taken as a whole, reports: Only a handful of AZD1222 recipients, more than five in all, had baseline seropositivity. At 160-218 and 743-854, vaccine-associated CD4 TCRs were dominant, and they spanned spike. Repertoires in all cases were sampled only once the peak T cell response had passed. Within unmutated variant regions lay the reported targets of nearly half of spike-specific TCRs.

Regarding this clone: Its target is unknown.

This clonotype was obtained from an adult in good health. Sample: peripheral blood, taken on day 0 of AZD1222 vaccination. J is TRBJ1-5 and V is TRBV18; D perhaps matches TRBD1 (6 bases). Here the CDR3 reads CASSPQVQDSLDQPQHF. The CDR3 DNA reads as TGTGCCAGCTCACCACAGGTTCAGGACAGCCTTGACCAGCCCCAGCATTTT.